This TCR beta chain was identified during a study of regulatory T cells in long-lasting Graves disease. Overall study findings and caveats: Under persistent disease, TRBV28, TRBJ1-2 and TRBJ2-5 were used preferentially.

Time point specified: newly diagnosed GD, antithyroid drugs for less than 3 months. RNA extracted from PBMCs served as the sequencing template. This clonotype was seen at least ten times. What it binds is unknown. The germline V gene encodes CDR1 SNHLY and CDR2 FYNNEI. Trimming stripped 11 bases from V and 4 bases from J, with 18 bases between. This CDR3 is built from 13 residues. According to the study, TCR beta libraries were built with iRepertoire HTBI primers and CDR3-region Arm-PCR. MiXCR was run by TCRdb on the multiplex PCR reads, yielding one entry per CDR3 protein. The table includes hundreds of thousands of distinct CDR3 sequences, about 15% detected once. This sample was shared with a second study, whose subject was T cells in Graves' hyperthyroidism and ophthalmopathy. From that report: Exclusion of patients followed from uncontrolled infection, other autoimmune disease, pregnancy or lactation.

Sequences were derived from peripheral blood mononuclear cells (PBMCs), sampled at new diagnosis, from a patient treated with antithyroid drugs. The receptor comes from a woman in her forties with Graves disease. The rearrangement links TRBV2 to TRBJ2-7; D possibly corresponds to TRBD1 (5 bases). CDR3 nucleotide sequence: TGTGCCTCCAAGGGGCAGGGATCGTACGAGCAGTACTTC. Translating it yields CASKGQGSYEQYF.